A selection of T cell receptor beta chains follows, all from one sample in a study of response to subunit inactivated influenza vaccine. TCRdb passed the RT-PCR reads through MiXCR, listing each CDR3 protein once. This repertoire shows 500,000 to 550,000 distinct CDR3 sequences, more than 7% found once; its top ten account for roughly 13%. The sequenced sample was PBMCs from blood, obtained roughly 24 months after vaccination. These receptor sequences come from a man aged 50 to 75 who received an inactivated influenza vaccine. Both conserved end residues are part of each CDR3. The D gene is left open where the match is weak. Part of the rows lack a size; the others show once, few, many or a class for expanded clones.

v_call: TRBV24-1; d_call: NA; clone_size: few; j_call: TRBJ2-1; cdr3_nt: TGTGCCACCAGTGATTTACCCGGGCGGGCTGGCTACAATGAGCAGTTCTTC; cdr3_aa: CATSDLPGRAGYNEQFF
v_call: TRBV11-2; d_call: TRBD2; clone_size: few; j_call: TRBJ2-7; cdr3_nt: TGTGCCAGCAGCTTAGTAGGGACTAGCGACCACGAGCAGTACTTC; cdr3_aa: CASSLVGTSDHEQYF
v_call: TRBV4-3; d_call: TRBD1; clone_size: many; j_call: TRBJ2-1; cdr3_nt: TGCGCCAGCAGCCAAGTTGTGGACAGGGGACTGACCGAGCAGTTCTTC; cdr3_aa: CASSQVVDRGLTEQFF
v_call: TRBV28; d_call: NA; clone_size: many; j_call: TRBJ2-7; cdr3_nt: TGTGCCACGTCCTCCTACGAGCAGTACTTC; cdr3_aa: CATSSYEQYF
v_call: TRBV7-9; d_call: NA; clone_size: few; j_call: TRBJ2-4; cdr3_nt: TGTGCCAGCAGCCCGGACCCTCGTTTTCAGTACTTC; cdr3_aa: CASSPDPRFQYF
v_call: TRBV5-5; d_call: NA; clone_size: few; j_call: TRBJ2-3; cdr3_nt: TGTGCCAGCAGCCTCGGGAGTGAAGATACGCAGTATTTT; cdr3_aa: CASSLGSEDTQYF
v_call: TRBV7-2; d_call: NA; clone_size: NA; j_call: TRBJ1-2; cdr3_nt: TGTGCCAGCAGCCTGGCCACCCGTTCTATCTATGGCTACACCTTC; cdr3_aa: CASSLATRSIYGYTF
v_call: TRBV3-1; d_call: TRBD2; clone_size: many; j_call: TRBJ2-5; cdr3_nt: TGTGCCAGCAGCCAGCTTGCGGGAGGACCAGAGACCCAGTACTTC; cdr3_aa: CASSQLAGGPETQYF
v_call: TRBV5-4; d_call: TRBD1; clone_size: NA; j_call: TRBJ2-7; cdr3_nt: TGTGCCAGCAGCTTGTTTCCAGGGGGAGACTACGAGCAGTACTTC; cdr3_aa: CASSLFPGGDYEQYF
v_call: TRBV29-1; d_call: TRBD2; clone_size: few; j_call: TRBJ2-7; cdr3_nt: TGCAGCGTTGAATGGACTAGCGGAACCGCCTACGAGCAGTACTTC; cdr3_aa: CSVEWTSGTAYEQYF
v_call: TRBV9; d_call: NA; clone_size: NA; j_call: TRBJ2-3; cdr3_nt: TGTGCCAGCAGCGTGGAACTTACAAAGGGCACAGATACGCAGTATTTT; cdr3_aa: CASSVELTKGTDTQYF
v_call: TRBV7-9; d_call: TRBD1; clone_size: few; j_call: TRBJ2-4; cdr3_nt: TGTGCCAGCAGCTTAGCGGGGACAGGTGGAAACATTCAGTACTTC; cdr3_aa: CASSLAGTGGNIQYF
v_call: TRBV24-1; d_call: NA; clone_size: few; j_call: TRBJ2-4; cdr3_nt: TGTGCCACCAGTGATTCAGGGAATTCGGGAAACATTCAGTACTTC; cdr3_aa: CATSDSGNSGNIQYF
v_call: TRBV6-1; d_call: TRBD1; clone_size: many; j_call: TRBJ2-4; cdr3_nt: TGTGCCAGCAGTAAACCGGGACAGGGCGGCGTCAAAAACATTCAGTACTTC; cdr3_aa: CASSKPGQGGVKNIQYF
v_call: TRBV12-3/TRBV12-4; d_call: TRBD1; clone_size: many; j_call: TRBJ1-4; cdr3_nt: TGTGCCAGCAGCCCCGGACAGGGAATCGAAAAACTGTTTTTT; cdr3_aa: CASSPGQGIEKLFF
v_call: TRBV7-9; d_call: NA; clone_size: few; j_call: TRBJ1-6; cdr3_nt: TGTGCCAGCTTGGAAGGCCCCAATTCACCCCTCCACTTT; cdr3_aa: CASLEGPNSPLHF
v_call: TRBV27; d_call: NA; clone_size: NA; j_call: TRBJ2-2; cdr3_nt: TGTGCCAGCAGTTTATCCTCGGGGGGCGGGCGAGGCACCGGGGAGCTGTTTTTT; cdr3_aa: CASSLSSGGGRGTGELFF
v_call: TRBV27; d_call: NA; clone_size: many; j_call: TRBJ2-2; cdr3_nt: TGTGCCAGCAGTTTAATAGGGGCGGGCGGGGAGCTGTTTTTT; cdr3_aa: CASSLIGAGGELFF
v_call: TRBV7-2; d_call: NA; clone_size: NA; j_call: TRBJ1-5; cdr3_nt: TGTGCCAGCAGCTTAACTGGCCAGGGGCGAAATCAGCCCCAGCATTTT; cdr3_aa: CASSLTGQGRNQPQHF
v_call: TRBV7-9; d_call: NA; clone_size: NA; j_call: TRBJ2-1; cdr3_nt: TGTGCCAGCAGCTTAGCGGGGGATGGGAATGAGCAGTTCTTC; cdr3_aa: CASSLAGDGNEQFF